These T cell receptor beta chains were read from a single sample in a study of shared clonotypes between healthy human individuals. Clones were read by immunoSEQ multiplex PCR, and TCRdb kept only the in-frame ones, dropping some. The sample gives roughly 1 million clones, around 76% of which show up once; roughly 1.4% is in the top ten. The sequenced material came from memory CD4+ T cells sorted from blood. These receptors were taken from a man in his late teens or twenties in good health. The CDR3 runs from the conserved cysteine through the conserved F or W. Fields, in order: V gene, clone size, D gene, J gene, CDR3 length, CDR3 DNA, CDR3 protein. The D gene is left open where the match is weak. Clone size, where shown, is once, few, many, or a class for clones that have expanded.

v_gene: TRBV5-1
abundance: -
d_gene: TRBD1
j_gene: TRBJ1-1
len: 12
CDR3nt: TGCGCCAGCAGCCAGGACAGGGCAGGGGCTTTCTTT
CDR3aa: CASSQDRAGAFF

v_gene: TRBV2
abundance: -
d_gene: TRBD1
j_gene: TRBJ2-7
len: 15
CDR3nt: TGTGCCAGCAGTGACCTCGGACAGGGCCGCTACGAGCAGTACTTC
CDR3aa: CASSDLGQGRYEQYF

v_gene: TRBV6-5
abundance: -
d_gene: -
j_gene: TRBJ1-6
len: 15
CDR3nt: TGTGCCAGCAGTTACGCCAGGGTCTATAATTCACCCCTCCACTTT
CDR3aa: CASSYARVYNSPLHF

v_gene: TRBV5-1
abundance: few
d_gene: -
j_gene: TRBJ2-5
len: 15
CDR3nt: TGCGCCAGCAGCTTGGTTGGGCAGGGAGGCGAGACCCAGTACTTC
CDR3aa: CASSLVGQGGETQYF

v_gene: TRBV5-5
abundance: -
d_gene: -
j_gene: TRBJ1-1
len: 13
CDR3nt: TGTGCCAGCAGCTTGGTCGACTTCACTGAAGCTTTCTTT
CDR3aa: CASSLVDFTEAFF

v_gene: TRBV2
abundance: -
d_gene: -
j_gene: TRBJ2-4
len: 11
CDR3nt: TGTGCCAGCAGTGGAGGTGCCATTCAGTACTTC
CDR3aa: CASSGGAIQYF

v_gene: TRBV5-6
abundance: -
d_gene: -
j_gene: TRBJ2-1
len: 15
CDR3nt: TGTGCCAGCAGCTTGGAGGGACGGACTCTAAATGAGCAGTTCTTC
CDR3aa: CASSLEGRTLNEQFF

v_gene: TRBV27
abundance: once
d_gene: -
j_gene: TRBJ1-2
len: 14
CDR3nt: TGTGCCAGCAAGGAACAGGGAACCCTAAGTGGCTACACCTTC
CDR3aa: CASKEQGTLSGYTF

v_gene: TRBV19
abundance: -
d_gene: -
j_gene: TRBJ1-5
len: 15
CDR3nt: TGTGCCAGTAGATTGGACACATATAGCAATCAGCCCCAGCATTTT
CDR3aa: CASRLDTYSNQPQHF

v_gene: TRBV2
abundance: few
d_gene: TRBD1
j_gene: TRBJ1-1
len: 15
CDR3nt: TGTGCCAGCACCAAGGACAGGGCTGTGAACACTGAAGCTTTCTTT
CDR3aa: CASTKDRAVNTEAFF

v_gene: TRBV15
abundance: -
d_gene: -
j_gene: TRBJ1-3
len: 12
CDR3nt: TGTGCCACAGCCATACAGGGAAACACCATATATTTT
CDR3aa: CATAIQGNTIYF

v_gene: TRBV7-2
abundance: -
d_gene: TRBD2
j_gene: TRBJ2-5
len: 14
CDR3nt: TGTGCCAGCAGCTTAGCTAGCGGGGGACGCACCCAGTACTTC
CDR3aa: CASSLASGGRTQYF

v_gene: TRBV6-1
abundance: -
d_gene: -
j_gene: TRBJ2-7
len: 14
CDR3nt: TGTGCCAGCAGTGAAAATTTGGGTCTCTACGAGCAGTACTTC
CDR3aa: CASSENLGLYEQYF